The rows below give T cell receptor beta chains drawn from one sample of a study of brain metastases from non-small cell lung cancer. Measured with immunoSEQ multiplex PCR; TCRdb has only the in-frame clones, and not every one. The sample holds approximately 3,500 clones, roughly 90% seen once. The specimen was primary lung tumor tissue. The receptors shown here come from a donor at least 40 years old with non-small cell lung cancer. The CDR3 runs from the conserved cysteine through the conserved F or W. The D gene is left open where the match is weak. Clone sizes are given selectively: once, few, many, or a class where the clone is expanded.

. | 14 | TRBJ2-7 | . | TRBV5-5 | CASSLEVWGYEQYF | TGTGCCAGCAGCTTGGAGGTTTGGGGGTACGAGCAGTACTTC
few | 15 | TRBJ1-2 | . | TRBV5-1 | CASSLVRPQGSGYTF | TGCGCCAGCAGCTTGGTTCGTCCCCAGGGGTCTGGCTACACCTTC
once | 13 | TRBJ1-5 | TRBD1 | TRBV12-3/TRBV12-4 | CASSFDRDQSQHF | TGTGCCAGCAGTTTTGACAGGGACCAGTCCCAGCATTTT
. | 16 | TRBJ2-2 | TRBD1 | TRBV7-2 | CASSVRQGTNTGKLFF | TGTGCCAGCAGCGTCCGACAGGGGACAAACACCGGGAAGCTGTTTTTT
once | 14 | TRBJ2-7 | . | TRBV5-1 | CASSFYTGGYEQYF | TGCGCCAGCAGCTTTTACACCGGGGGCTACGAGCAGTACTTC
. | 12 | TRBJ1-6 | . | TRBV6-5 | CASSYSNSPLHF | TGTGCCAGCAGTTACTCGAATTCACCCCTCCACTTT
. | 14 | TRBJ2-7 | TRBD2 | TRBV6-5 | CASTLAGGLYEQYF | TGTGCCAGCACCCTAGCGGGGGGCCTCTACGAGCAGTACTTC
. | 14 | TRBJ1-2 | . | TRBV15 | CAIGGSVANYGYTF | TGTGCCATCGGAGGGTCAGTCGCTAACTATGGCTACACCTTC
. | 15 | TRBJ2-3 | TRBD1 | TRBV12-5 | CASGFGDRGADTQYF | TGTGCTAGTGGTTTCGGGGACAGGGGTGCAGATACGCAGTATTTT
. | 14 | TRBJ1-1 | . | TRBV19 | CASWGRTSNTEAFF | TGTGCCAGTTGGGGGCGGACTTCGAATACTGAAGCTTTCTTT
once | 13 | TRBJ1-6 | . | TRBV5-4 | CASRGDGNSPLHF | TGTGCCAGCAGGGGGGACGGGAATTCACCCCTCCACTTT
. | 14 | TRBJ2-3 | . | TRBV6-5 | CASSYSRTTDTQYF | TGTGCCAGCAGTTACAGTAGGACAACAGATACGCAGTATTTT
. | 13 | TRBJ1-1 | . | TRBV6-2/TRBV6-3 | CASSFRTETEAFF | TGTGCCAGCAGTTTCCGGACAGAGACTGAAGCTTTCTTT
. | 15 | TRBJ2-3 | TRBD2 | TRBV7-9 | CASSKIAGGTDTQYF | TGTGCCAGCAGCAAAATAGCGGGGGGCACAGATACGCAGTATTTT
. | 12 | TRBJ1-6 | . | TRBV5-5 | CASSRGNSPLHF | TGTGCCAGCAGTAGGGGAAATTCACCCCTCCACTTT
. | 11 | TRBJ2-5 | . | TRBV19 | CASSLLGTQYF | TGTGCCAGTAGCCTCCTCGGGACCCAGTACTTC
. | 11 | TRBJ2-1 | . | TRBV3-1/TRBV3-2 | CASTLDNEQFF | TGTGCCAGCACCCTAGACAATGAGCAGTTCTTC
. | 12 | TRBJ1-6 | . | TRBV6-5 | CASRTSDAPLHF | TGTGCCAGCAGGACCTCAGATGCACCCCTCCACTTT
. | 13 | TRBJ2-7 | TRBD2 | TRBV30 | CAWSSPGGYEQYF | TGTGCCTGGAGTAGCCCGGGAGGATACGAGCAGTACTTC
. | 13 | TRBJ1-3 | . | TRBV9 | CASGRGDGNTIYF | TGTGCCAGCGGTCGTGGGGATGGAAACACCATATATTTT
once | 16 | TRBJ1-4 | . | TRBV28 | CASSLTVLTTNEKLFF | TGTGCCAGCAGTTTAACCGTACTCACAACTAATGAAAAACTGTTTTTT
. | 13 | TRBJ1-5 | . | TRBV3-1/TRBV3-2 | CASSQDPGKPQHF | TGTGCCAGCAGCCAAGATCCGGGGAAGCCCCAGCATTTT
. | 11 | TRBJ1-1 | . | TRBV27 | CASLEGTEAFF | TGTGCCAGCCTCGAAGGTACTGAAGCTTTCTTT
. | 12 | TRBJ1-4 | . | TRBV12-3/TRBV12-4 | CASSFSIEKLFF | TGTGCCAGCAGTTTTTCGATTGAAAAACTGTTTTTT
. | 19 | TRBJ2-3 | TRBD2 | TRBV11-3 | CASSLGLAGGPGFPDTQYF | TGTGCCAGCAGCCTTGGACTAGCGGGGGGGCCGGGTTTCCCAGATACGCAGTATTTT
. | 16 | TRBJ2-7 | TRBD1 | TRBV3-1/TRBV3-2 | CASSQTWTGLNYEQYF | TGTGCCAGCAGCCAGACGTGGACAGGGCTAAACTACGAGCAGTACTTC
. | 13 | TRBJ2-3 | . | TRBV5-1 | CASSSGSPGTQYF | TGCGCCAGCAGCAGTGGCTCCCCGGGGACGCAGTATTTT
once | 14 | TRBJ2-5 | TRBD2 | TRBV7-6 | CASSLTSGGATQYF | TGTGCCAGCAGTCTGACTAGCGGGGGGGCGACCCAGTACTTC
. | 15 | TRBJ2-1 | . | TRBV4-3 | CASSHLPFLVYEQFF | TGCGCCAGCAGCCATCTTCCCTTCCTAGTGTATGAGCAGTTCTTC
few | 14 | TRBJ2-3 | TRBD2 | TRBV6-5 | CASRFGEGTDTQYF | TGTGCCAGCAGGTTTGGGGAGGGGACAGATACGCAGTATTTT
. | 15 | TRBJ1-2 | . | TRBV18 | CASSPQSDGFGGYTF | TGTGCCAGCTCACCACAGTCCGACGGGTTCGGCGGCTACACCTTC
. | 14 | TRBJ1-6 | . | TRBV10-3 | CATGGSSYNSPLHF | TGTGCGACCGGGGGGAGCTCCTATAATTCACCCCTCCACTTT
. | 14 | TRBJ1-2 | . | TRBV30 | CAWSNPEYNYGYTF | TGTGCCTGGAGTAATCCGGAGTATAACTATGGCTACACCTTC
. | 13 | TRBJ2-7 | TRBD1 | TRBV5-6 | CASSQDRSYEQYF | TGTGCCAGCAGCCAGGACAGGTCATACGAGCAGTACTTC
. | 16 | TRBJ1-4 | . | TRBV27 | CASSPDSDTTNEKLFF | TGTGCCAGCAGTCCCGACAGTGATACAACTAATGAAAAACTGTTTTTT
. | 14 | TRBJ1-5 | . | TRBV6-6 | CASGPGTNNQPQHF | TGTGCCAGCGGGCCCGGGACAAACAATCAGCCCCAGCATTTT
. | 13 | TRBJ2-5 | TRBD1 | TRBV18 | CASSPGTGETQYF | TGTGCCAGCTCACCTGGGACAGGTGAGACCCAGTACTTC
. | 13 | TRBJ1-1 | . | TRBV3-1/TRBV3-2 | CASSSGAVTEAFF | TGTGCCAGCAGTTCAGGGGCGGTCACTGAAGCTTTCTTT
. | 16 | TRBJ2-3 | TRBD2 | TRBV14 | CASSQGRGVGTDTQYF | TGTGCCAGCAGCCAAGGCCGGGGGGTGGGCACAGATACGCAGTATTTT
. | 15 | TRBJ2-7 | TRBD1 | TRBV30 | CAWSVGDRGNYEQYF | TGTGCCTGGAGTGTTGGGGACAGGGGTAACTACGAGCAGTACTTC
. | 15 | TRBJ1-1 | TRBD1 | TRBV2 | CASSDSGGHDTEAFF | TGTGCCAGCAGTGATTCAGGGGGCCACGACACTGAAGCTTTCTTT
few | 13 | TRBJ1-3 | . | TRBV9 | CASGRGDGNTIYF | TGTGCCAGCGGTCGTGGGGATGGAAACACCATATATTTT
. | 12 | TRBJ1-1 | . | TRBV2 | CASNKMNTEAFF | TGTGCCAGCAACAAGATGAACACTGAAGCTTTCTTT
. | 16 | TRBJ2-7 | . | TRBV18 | CASSPASGPRPYEQYF | TGTGCCAGCTCACCTGCCTCGGGACCGAGACCCTACGAGCAGTACTTC
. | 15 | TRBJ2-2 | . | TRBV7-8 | CASSLVGGHTGELFF | TGTGCCAGCAGCCTCGTGGGGGGACACACCGGGGAGCTGTTTTTT
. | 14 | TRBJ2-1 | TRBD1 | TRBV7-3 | CASSLGRGLNEQFF | TGTGCCAGCAGCTTAGGTAGGGGGCTCAATGAGCAGTTCTTC
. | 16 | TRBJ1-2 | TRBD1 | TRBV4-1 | CASSLYRTGVEYGYTF | TGCGCCAGCAGCCTTTACCGGACAGGGGTTGAGTACGGCTACACCTTC
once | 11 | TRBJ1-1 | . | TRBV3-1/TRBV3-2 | CASSQQAEAFF | TGTGCCAGCAGCCAACAAGCTGAAGCTTTCTTT
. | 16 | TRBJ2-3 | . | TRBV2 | CASTPMGLGPGDTQYF | TGTGCCAGCACTCCGATGGGGCTGGGCCCTGGGGATACGCAGTATTTT
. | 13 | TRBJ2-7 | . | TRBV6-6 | CASSPPGFYEQYF | TGTGCCAGCAGTCCTCCAGGATTCTACGAGCAGTACTTC
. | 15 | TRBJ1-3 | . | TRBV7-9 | CASSLGGGPGNTIYF | TGTGCCAGCAGCTTAGGAGGAGGACCGGGAAACACCATATATTTT
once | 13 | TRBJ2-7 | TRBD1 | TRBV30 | CAWGRQGNYEQYF | TGTGCCTGGGGCAGACAGGGTAACTACGAGCAGTACTTC
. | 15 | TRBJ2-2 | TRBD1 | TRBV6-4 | CASSPGQGDTGELFF | TGTGCCAGCAGCCCGGGACAGGGGGACACCGGGGAGCTGTTTTTT
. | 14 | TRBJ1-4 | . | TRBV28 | CASSWTALNEKLFF | TGTGCCAGCAGTTGGACAGCTTTGAATGAAAAACTGTTTTTT